This T cell receptor (beta chain) was recorded in a study of metastatic and nonmetastatic thyroid tumors (TCRdb year 2020). With regard to the full study: For patients with malignant and with benign thyroid disease, the researchers compared repertoires between peripheral blood samples and tumor or nodule tissue samples.

No treatment had been received by any patient before thyroid surgery. The study retrospectively analysed patient clinical samples collected from about 2012 to 2019 using T-cell receptor beta sequencing. Study-wide conclusions, independent of this receptor: In both blood and tumor samples, TCR beta diversity was reported to be significantly higher in malignant tumors than in benign nodules.

Note on this clone: The antigen it binds to is not known. A single base separates this from a much larger clone, so it may be a read error. Additional DNA sequences in this sample encode the identical CDR3.

Receptor libraries were prepared by PCR. This sample was sequenced with an Illumina HiSeq 4000. High-throughput sequencing was used to profile the TCR beta-chain CDR3 region of each patient. Turning to the authors' computational methods: Drawing on CDR3 differences between clinicopathological groups, the researchers built a classifier meant to tell apart patients with distant-metastatic papillary thyroid cancer. To measure repertoire diversity the researchers used the Shannon index, while the Morisita-Horn index served to gauge how similar the tumor and blood repertoires were. The public reads were quality trimmed at Q25 with fastp and then assembled into clones with MiXCR by TCRdb, keeping productive beta chains. TCRdb's processing, not the study's, gives the V and J calls here. This sample holds some 30,000 clones; 30% were observed only once. The ten largest clonotypes hold around 28% of the sample.

The CDR1 and CDR2 encoded by the germline V gene (reference sequence) are DFQATT and SNEGSKA. The CDR3 covers 12 residues, taking in both the cysteine and the phenylalanine. Kept here is only the CDR3 DNA, which spans 36 bases and is read in frame from base 1. Sequenced material: blood. The receptor comes from a female donor with papillary thyroid cancer or a benign thyroid nodule (not recorded which). Some clones in this sample may be carry-over from other donors' samples. The chain was built from TRBV20-1 and TRBJ2-7; matching of 5 bases hints at TRBD2 as the D gene. The CDR3 sequence is CSARGSSPEQYF. The sequenced DNA: TGCAGCGCTAGAGGGTCTAGCCCAGAGCAGTACTTC.